Reported below is one T cell receptor beta chain. The antigen is undetermined. This entry is derived from a study of Tregs in tolerant kidney transplant recipients. Study summary: Mixed chimerism was transient after nonmyeloablative marrow transplants from related graft donors. Study-wide points: Findings come from small patient numbers and require larger validation. No direct test of biological reproducibility was done here.

Only in-frame clones appear in the TCRdb table, and some are missing; sequencing was by immunoSEQ multiplex PCR. This sample carries under 95,000 clones, 80% to 95% of them seen once, and the ten largest clones take roughly 0.35%. CDR3 length: 15 residues. V trimming: 10 bases; J trimming: 0 bases; junction bases outside the gene matches: 4. Germline V gene lookup returns CDR1 ENHRY and CDR2 SYGVKD. This chain uses TRBV10-3 with TRBJ1-4; 11 nucleotides agree with TRBD1. Here the sequenced sample was Tregs from blood, taken before the transplant. The receptor was derived from a human donor who received a combined kidney and bone marrow transplant. CDR3 region: CASGQGAATNEKLFF. The CDR3 coding sequence is TGTGCCAGCGGACAGGGGGCCGCAACTAATGAAAAACTGTTTTTT.